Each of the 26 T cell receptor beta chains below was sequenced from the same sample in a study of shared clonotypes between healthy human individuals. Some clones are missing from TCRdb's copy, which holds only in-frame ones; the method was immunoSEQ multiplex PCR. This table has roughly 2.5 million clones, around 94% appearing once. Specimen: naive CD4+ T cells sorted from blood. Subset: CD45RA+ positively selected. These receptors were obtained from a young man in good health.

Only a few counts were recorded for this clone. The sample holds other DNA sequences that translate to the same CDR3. Here the CDR3 DNA reads TGTGCCTGGAGTGTAAACAGCAATCAGCCCCAGCATTTT. Encoded protein: CAWSVNSNQPQHF. J is TRBJ1-5 and V is TRBV30; D gene uncertain. Germline CDR1 is GTSNPN and CDR2 is SVGIG (reference sequence). The CDR3 has 13 amino acids. V was trimmed by 0 bases and J by 1 base, leaving 4 bases between them. The full variable domain, completed using reference TRBV30 and TRBJ1-5, is SQTIHQWPATLVQPVGSPLSLECTVEGTSNPNLYWYRQAAGRGLQLLFYSVGIGQISSEVPQNLSASRPQDRQFILSSKKLLLSDSGFYLCAWSVNSNQPQHFGDGTRLSIL.

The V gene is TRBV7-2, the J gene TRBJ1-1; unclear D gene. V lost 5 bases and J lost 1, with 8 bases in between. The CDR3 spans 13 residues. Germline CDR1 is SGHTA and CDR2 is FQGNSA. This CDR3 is CASSPFGNTEAFF. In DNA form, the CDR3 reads TGTGCCAGCAGCCCCTTTGGGAACACTGAAGCTTTCTTT.

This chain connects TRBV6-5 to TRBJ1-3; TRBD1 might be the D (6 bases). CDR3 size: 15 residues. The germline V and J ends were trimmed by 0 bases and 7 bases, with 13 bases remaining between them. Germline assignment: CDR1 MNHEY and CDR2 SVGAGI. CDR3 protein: CASSYSRQVFNTIYF. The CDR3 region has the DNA TGTGCCAGCAGTTACTCCCGACAGGTCTTCAACACCATATATTTT.

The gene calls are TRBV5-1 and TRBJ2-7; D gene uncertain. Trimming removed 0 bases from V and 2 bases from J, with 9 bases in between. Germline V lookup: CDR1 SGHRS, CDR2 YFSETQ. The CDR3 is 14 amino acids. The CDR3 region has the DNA TGCGCCAGCAGCTTGGAGTCCGTTACCTACGAGCAGTACTTC. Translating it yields CASSLESVTYEQYF.

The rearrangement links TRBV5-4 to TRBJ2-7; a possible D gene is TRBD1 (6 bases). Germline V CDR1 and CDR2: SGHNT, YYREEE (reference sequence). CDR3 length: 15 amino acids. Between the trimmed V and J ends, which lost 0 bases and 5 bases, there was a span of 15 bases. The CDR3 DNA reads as TGTGCCAGCAGCTTGGCTTTCGGCAGGGGTAACGAGCAGTACTTC. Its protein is CASSLAFGRGNEQYF.

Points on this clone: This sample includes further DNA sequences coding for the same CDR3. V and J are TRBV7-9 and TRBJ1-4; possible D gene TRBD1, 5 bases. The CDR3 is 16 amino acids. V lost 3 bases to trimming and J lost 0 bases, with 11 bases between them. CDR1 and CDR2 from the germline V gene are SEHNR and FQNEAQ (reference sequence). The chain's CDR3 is CASSLGPGATNEKLFF. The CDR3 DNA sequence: TGTGCCAGCAGCTTGGGACCAGGCGCAACTAATGAAAAACTGTTTTTT.

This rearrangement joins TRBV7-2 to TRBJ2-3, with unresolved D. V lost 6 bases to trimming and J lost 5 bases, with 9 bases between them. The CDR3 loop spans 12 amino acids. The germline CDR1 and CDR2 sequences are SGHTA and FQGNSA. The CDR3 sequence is CASSLFRDTQYF. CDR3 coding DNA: TGTGCCAGCAGTTTGTTTAGAGATACGCAGTATTTT.

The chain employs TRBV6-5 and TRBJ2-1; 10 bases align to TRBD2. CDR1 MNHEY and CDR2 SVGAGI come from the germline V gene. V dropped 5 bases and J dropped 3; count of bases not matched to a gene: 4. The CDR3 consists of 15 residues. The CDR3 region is CASSGLAVFYNEQFF. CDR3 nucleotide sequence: TGTGCCAGCAGTGGACTAGCGGTCTTCTACAATGAGCAGTTCTTC.

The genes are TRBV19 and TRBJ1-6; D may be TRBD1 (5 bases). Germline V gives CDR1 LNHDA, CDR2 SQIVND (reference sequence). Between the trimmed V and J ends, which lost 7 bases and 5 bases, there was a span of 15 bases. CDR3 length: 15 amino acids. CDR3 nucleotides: TGTGCCAGTACCAACCGGGCAGGGAATAATTCACCCCTCCACTTT. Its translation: CASTNRAGNNSPLHF.

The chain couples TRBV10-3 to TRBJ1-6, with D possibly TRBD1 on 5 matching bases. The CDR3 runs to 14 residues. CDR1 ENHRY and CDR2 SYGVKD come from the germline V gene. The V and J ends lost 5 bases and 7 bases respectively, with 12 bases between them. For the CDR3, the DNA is TGTGCCATCAGTTGGGACTTTCAAAATTCACCCCTCCACTTT. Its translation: CAISWDFQNSPLHF.

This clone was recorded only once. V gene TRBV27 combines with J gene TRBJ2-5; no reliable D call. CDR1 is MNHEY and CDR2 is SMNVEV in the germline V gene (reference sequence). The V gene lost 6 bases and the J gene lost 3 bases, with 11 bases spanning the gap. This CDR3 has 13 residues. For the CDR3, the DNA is TGTGCCAGCAGCCCAGACCGAAAAGAGACCCAGTACTTC. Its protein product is CASSPDRKETQYF.

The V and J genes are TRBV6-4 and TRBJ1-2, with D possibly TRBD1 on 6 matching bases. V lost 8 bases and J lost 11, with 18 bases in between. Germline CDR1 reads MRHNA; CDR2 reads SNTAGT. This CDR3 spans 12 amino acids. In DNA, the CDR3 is TGTGCCAGCTTCGGGGGGCAGGGAGAATACACCTTC. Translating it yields CASFGGQGEYTF.

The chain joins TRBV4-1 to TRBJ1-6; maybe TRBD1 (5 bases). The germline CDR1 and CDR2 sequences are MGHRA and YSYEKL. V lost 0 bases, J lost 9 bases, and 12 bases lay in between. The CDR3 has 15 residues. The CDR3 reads CASSQDLGRGSPLHF. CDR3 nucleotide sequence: TGCGCCAGCAGCCAAGATCTGGGGCGCGGTTCACCCCTCCACTTT.

The CDR3 spells CASSQLGKGNIQYF. DNA of the CDR3: TGTGCCAGCAGTCAGTTGGGCAAGGGAAACATTCAGTACTTC. The V and J genes are TRBV6-5 and TRBJ2-4; D gene ambiguous. CDR1 is MNHEY, CDR2 SVGAGI, per germline. CDR3 length: 14 amino acids. V shed 5 bases and J shed 6 bases, with 14 bases lying between them.

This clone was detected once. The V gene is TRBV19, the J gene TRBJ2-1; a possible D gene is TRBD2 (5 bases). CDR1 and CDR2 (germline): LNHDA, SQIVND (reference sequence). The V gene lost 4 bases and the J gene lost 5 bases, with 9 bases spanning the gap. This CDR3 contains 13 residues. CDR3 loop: CASSRSGNNEQFF. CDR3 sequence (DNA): TGTGCCAGTAGTAGATCCGGGAACAATGAGCAGTTCTTC.

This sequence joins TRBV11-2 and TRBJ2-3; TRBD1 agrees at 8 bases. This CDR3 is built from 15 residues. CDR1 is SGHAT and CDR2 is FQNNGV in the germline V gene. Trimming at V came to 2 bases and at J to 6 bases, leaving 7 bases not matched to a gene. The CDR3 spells CASSLTGGQKDTQYF. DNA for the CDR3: TGTGCCAGCAGCTTAACAGGGGGGCAAAAGGATACGCAGTATTTT.

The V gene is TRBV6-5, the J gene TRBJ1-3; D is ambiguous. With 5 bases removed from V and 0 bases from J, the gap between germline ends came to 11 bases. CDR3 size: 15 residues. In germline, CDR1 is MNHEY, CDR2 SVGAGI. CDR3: CASSQRGYSGNTIYF. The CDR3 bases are TGTGCCAGCAGTCAGAGAGGATACTCTGGAAACACCATATATTTT.

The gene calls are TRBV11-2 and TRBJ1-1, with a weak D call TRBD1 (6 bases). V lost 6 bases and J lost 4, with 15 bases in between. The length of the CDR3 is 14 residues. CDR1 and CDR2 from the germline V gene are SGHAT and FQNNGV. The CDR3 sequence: CASSLDRWATEAFF. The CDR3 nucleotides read TGTGCCAGCAGTCTTGACAGGTGGGCCACTGAAGCTTTCTTT.

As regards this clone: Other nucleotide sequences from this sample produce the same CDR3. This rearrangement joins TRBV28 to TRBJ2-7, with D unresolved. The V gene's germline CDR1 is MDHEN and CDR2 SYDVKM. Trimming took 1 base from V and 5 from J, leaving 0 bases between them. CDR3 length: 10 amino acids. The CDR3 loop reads CASSLYEQYF. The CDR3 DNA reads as TGTGCCAGCAGTTTATACGAGCAGTACTTC. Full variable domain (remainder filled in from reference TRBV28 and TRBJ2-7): DVKVTQSSRYLVKRTGEKVFLECVQDMDHENMFWYRQDPGLGLRLIYFSYDVKMKEKGDIPEGYSVSREKKERFSLILESASTNQTSMYLCASSLYEQYFGPGTRLTVT.

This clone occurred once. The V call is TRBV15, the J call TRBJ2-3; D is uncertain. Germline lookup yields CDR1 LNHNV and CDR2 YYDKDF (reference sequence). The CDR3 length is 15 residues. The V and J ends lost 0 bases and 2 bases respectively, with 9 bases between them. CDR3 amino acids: CATSRDPPATDTQYF. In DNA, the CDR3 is TGTGCCACCAGCAGAGATCCCCCGGCCACAGATACGCAGTATTTT.

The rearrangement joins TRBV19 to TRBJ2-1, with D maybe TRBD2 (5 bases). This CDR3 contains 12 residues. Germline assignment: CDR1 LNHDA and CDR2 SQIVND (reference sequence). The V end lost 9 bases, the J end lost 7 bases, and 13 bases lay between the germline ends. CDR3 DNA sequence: TGTGCCAGCCAAGCCTCGGGGAATGAGCAGTTCTTC. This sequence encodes CASQASGNEQFF.

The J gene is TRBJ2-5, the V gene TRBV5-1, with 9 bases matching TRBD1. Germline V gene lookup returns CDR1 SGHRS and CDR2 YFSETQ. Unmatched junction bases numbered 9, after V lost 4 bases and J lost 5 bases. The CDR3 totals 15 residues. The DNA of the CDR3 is TGCGCCAGCAGCCTAACAGGGGGCGAGAGGGAGACCCAGTACTTC. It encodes CASSLTGGERETQYF.

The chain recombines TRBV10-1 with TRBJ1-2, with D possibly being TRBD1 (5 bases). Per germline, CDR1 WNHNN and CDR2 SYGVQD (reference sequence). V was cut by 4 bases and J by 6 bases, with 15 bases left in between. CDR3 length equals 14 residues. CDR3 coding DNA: TGCGCCAGCAGTGGAGGTCGTCAGGGAGATGGCTACACCTTC. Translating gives CASSGGRQGDGYTF.

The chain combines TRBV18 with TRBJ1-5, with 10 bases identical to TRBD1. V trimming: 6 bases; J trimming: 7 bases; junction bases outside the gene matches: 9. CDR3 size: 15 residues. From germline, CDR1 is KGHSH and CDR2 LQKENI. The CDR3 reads CASSHSGTGEQPQHF. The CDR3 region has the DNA TGTGCCAGCTCGCATTCCGGGACAGGGGAACAGCCCCAGCATTTT.

CDR3 nucleotide sequence: TGTGCCAGCAGTAGGACAGGGGGGATCTATGGCTACACCTTC. This translates into CASSRTGGIYGYTF. The chain links TRBV6-5 to TRBJ1-2, with TRBD1 matching over 10 bases. Germline V gene data show CDR1 as MNHEY and CDR2 as SVGAGI. CDR3 size: 14 residues. The ends lost 5 bases at V and 4 bases at J; junction bases unmatched: 4.

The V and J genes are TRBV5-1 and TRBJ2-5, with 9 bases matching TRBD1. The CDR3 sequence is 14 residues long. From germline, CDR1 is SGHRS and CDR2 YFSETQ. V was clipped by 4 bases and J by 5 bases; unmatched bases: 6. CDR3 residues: CASSQGTGRETQYF. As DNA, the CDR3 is TGCGCCAGCAGCCAGGGGACAGGGAGGGAGACCCAGTACTTC. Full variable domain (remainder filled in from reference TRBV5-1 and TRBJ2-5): KAGVTQTPRYLIKTRGQQVTLSCSPISGHRSVSWYQQTPGQGLQFLFEYFSETQRNKGNFPGRFSGRQFSNSRSEMNVSTLELGDSALYLCASSQGTGRETQYFGPGTRLLVL.